Included here is one TCR beta chain sequence, with context. Its antigen is not identified. This sample stems from a study of cytomegalovirus exposure and HLA in healthy donors. Only in-frame clones appear in the TCRdb table, and some are missing; sequencing was by immunoSEQ multiplex PCR. The sample yields tens of thousands of clones, 85% to 95% seen once. Overall study results and limits: In the 95 to 150 validation repertoires, a later analysis found that first-cohort TCR clusters tended to co-occur.

Trimming stripped 5 bases from V and 4 bases from J, with 8 bases between. This CDR3 contains 13 residues. Germline CDR1 and CDR2: LNHDA and SQIVND (reference sequence). This clonotype was sampled from a woman aged 18 to 35 in good health and CMV-seronegative. Sequenced sample: PBMCs. This chain joins TRBV19 and TRBJ1-4, with no clear D. CDR3 DNA: TGTGCCAGTAGTTCGGGTCATAATGAAAAACTGTTTTTT. Translated, it gives CASSSGHNEKLFF.